Described below is a single TCR beta chain sequence and its context. CDR1 and CDR2 (germline): SQVTM, ANQGSEA. J was trimmed by 7 bases and V by 6 bases; bases with no gene match: 9. This CDR3 has 12 amino acids. This specimen comes from a study of blood T cell repertoires in COVID-19. Study at large: Samples came from the United States, Italy and Spain, spanning acute and convalescent COVID-19. T cells, B-cell-depleted T cells, or PBMCs supplied cDNA or gDNA.

The authors' processing: Amplified reference gene primers provided the basis for estimating nucleated cell counts. Measured with immunoSEQ multiplex PCR; TCRdb has only the in-frame clones, and not every one. That table is the source of V, J and clone size, and D and trimming were worked out from the DNA. This table has over 130,000 clones, over 80% appearing once. The source of this sequence is a man aged 55 to 69 with active or convalescent COVID-19. V usage is TRBV29-1 and J usage is TRBJ2-7, with 7 bases matching TRBD2. Sample: peripheral blood. This CDR3 is CSVWGRRGEQYF. The CDR3, as DNA: TGCAGCGTGTGGGGACGGCGGGGGGAGCAGTACTTC.